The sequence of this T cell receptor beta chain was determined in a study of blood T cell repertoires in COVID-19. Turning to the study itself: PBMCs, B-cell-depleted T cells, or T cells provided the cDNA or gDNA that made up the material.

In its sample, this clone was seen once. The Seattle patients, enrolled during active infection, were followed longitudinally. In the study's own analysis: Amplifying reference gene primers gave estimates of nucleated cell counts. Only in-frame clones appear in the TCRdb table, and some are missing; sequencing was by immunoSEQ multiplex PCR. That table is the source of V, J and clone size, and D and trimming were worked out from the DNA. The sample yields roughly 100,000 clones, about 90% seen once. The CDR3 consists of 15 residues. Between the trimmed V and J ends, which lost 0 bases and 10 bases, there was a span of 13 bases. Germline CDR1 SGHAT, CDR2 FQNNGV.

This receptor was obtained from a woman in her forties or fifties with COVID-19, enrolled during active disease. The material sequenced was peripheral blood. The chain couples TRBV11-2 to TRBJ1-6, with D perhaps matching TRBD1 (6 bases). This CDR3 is CASSLERGIGSPLHF. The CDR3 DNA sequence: TGTGCCAGCAGCTTAGAGAGGGGGATAGGCTCACCCCTCCACTTT.